This paragraph covers one T cell receptor beta chain sequence. The antigen is not known. The time point is: week 23, last vaccination. All doses held 300 ug of mutant IDH1 20-mer peptide, with topical imiquimod. The data were taken from a study of a mutant IDH1 vaccine in newly diagnosed glioma. At the level of the study: It was radiotherapy, temozolomide, or both that patients received previously, with most receiving both.

The CDR3 is 12 amino acids. The germline V gene encodes CDR1 MNHEY and CDR2 SVGAGI. The V end lost 10 bases, the J end lost 3 bases, and 13 bases lay between the germline ends. Findings of the study overall: Shifts in the top peripheral T cell clonotypes seemed unrelated to pseudoprogression. The study observed vaccine-induced immune responses in 93.3% of patients.

Data came from immunoSEQ multiplex PCR; TCRdb stores just in-frame clones and leaves some out. The sample lists about 38,000 clones; about four fifths were seen once. The clonotype was recovered from a man aged 40-50 years with glioma. Material: PBMCs, obtained from a glioma patient whose treatment included an IDH1 peptide vaccine. V gene TRBV6-5 combines with J gene TRBJ2-7; tentatively, D is TRBD2 (6 bases). In DNA form, the CDR3 reads TGTGCCATCGGGGGACTGCACTACGAGCAGTACTTC. It specifies CAIGGLHYEQYF.